A single sample is the source of the 17 T cell receptor beta chains below, sequenced in a study of blood T cell repertoires in COVID-19. TCRdb's table, derived via immunoSEQ multiplex PCR, lists solely in-frame clones and lacks some. The table has tens of thousands of clones, roughly nine tenths seen once. The specimen sequenced was peripheral blood. The receptor source for this set is a man in his 60s with acute or convalescent COVID-19.

The count of this clone is one. V gene TRBV25-1 combines with J gene TRBJ1-2, with TRBD1 identical over 8 bases. The junction had 7 bases not matched to a gene; V was cut back by 4 bases and J by 0 bases. CDR3 size: 16 residues. Germline lookup yields CDR1 MGHDK and CDR2 SYGVNS. CDR3 nucleotides: TGTGCCAGCAGTGCTCAGGACAGGGAAGCTAACTATGGCTACACCTTC. Translated, it gives CASSAQDREANYGYTF.

The chain couples TRBV7-8 to TRBJ2-7; the D gene is possibly TRBD2 (5 bases). Trimming removed 2 bases at V and 6 bases at J, with 14 bases between. Germline-derived CDR1 and CDR2 are SGHVS and FQNEAQ. This CDR3 has 14 amino acids. CDR3 DNA sequence: TGTGCCAGCAGCTTATCCGGGGAGCTAGGCGAGCAGTACTTC. Translation: CASSLSGELGEQYF.

The chain carries TRBV19 and TRBJ1-3; TRBD1 might be the D (5 bases). V lost 6 bases, J lost 0 bases, and 12 bases lay in between. Germline CDR1 LNHDA, CDR2 SQIVND (reference sequence). This CDR3 region has 15 residues. The CDR3 protein is CASRRQFFSGNTIYF. Written as DNA, the CDR3 is TGTGCCAGTAGGAGACAGTTCTTCTCTGGAAACACCATATATTTT.

The chain links TRBV9 to TRBJ2-2; 8 bases line up with TRBD2. Germline CDR1 SGDLS, CDR2 YYNGEE. This CDR3 has 15 amino acids. With V trimmed by 0 bases and J by 6 bases, 4 bases remained unmatched. CDR3 residues: CASSVVSGGPGELFF. The CDR3 nucleotides are TGTGCCAGCAGCGTAGTCTCGGGGGGGCCCGGGGAGCTGTTTTTT.

This sequence joins TRBV2 and TRBJ1-5; 7 bases line up with TRBD1. J gave up 7 bases and V 6 bases, and 9 bases lay outside the gene matches. The CDR3 consists of 14 residues. Germline lookup yields CDR1 SNHLY and CDR2 FYNNEI. In DNA, the CDR3 is TGTGCCAGCAGGGTACAGGGGAATGGGCAGCCCCAGCATTTT. Its translation: CASRVQGNGQPQHF.

This rearrangement joins TRBV5-1 to TRBJ2-1; D is possibly TRBD1 (6 bases). This CDR3 spans 16 amino acids. The germline V and J ends were trimmed by 0 bases and 8 bases, with 18 bases remaining between them. Germline V CDR1 and CDR2: SGHRS, YFSETQ. The CDR3 region is CASSLASGQLRDEQFF. CDR3 DNA: TGCGCCAGCAGCTTGGCCTCTGGACAGCTTCGGGATGAGCAGTTCTTC.

This clone turned up a few times. V is TRBV19 and J is TRBJ2-7; 8 bases line up with TRBD2. This CDR3 comprises 13 residues. Unmatched junction bases numbered 4, after V lost 6 bases and J lost 3 bases. The germline gives CDR1 LNHDA, CDR2 SQIVND (reference sequence). The CDR3 nucleotides read TGTGCCAGTAGCGCCGGGACTAGCTACGAGCAGTACTTC. Its protein product is CASSAGTSYEQYF.

The rearrangement joins TRBV18 to TRBJ2-6, with TRBD1 matching 7 bases. The CDR3 runs 17 residues. From germline, CDR1 is KGHSH and CDR2 LQKENI. V lost 5 bases and J lost 9; bases outside the gene matches: 16. Written as DNA, the CDR3 is TGTGCCAGCTCATCGGAAGTAGGGGGCGATTTGTACAACGTCCTGACTTTC. This codes for CASSSEVGGDLYNVLTF.

This clone occurred once. This chain joins TRBV6-5 and TRBJ1-4; the match to TRBD1 covers 12 bases. J lost 10 bases, V lost 4 bases, and 10 bases had no gene match. Germline V CDR1 and CDR2: MNHEY, SVGAGI. The CDR3 is 16 amino acids. Here the CDR3 DNA reads TGTGCCAGCAGTTCCGGGACAGGGGGCGCCTACGGAAAACTGTTTTTT. It is translated as CASSSGTGGAYGKLFF.

Here the CDR3 DNA reads TGTGCCAGCAGTTCATCCTCCTCACAGGGGGGCAATGAGCAGTTCTTC. Encoded protein: CASSSSSSQGGNEQFF. This rearrangement joins TRBV27 to TRBJ2-1; 8 nucleotides line up with TRBD1. V dropped 4 bases and J dropped 6; count of bases not matched to a gene: 11. The CDR3 covers 16 residues. CDR1 MNHEY and CDR2 SMNVEV come from the germline V gene (reference sequence).

The genes are TRBV25-1 and TRBJ1-4; D perhaps matches TRBD1 (5 bases). The CDR3 length is 16 residues. Trimming removed 1 base from V and 7 bases from J, with 16 bases in between. Germline CDR1 MGHDK, CDR2 SYGVNS. The CDR3 loop is CASSEWSGPGGEKLFF. The CDR3 DNA sequence: TGTGCCAGCAGTGAATGGAGCGGTCCCGGGGGTGAAAAACTGTTTTTT.

This clone was seen a single time. The chain links TRBV30 to TRBJ2-5; maybe TRBD2 (6 bases). V lost 1 base and J 5 bases, leaving 14 bases between the germline ends. Per germline, CDR1 GTSNPN and CDR2 SVGIG (reference sequence). This CDR3 is 14 amino acids long. The CDR3 sequence: CAWSGGLLGETQYF. The CDR3 bases are TGTGCCTGGAGTGGGGGACTCTTGGGGGAGACCCAGTACTTC.

V and J are TRBV18 and TRBJ1-1; a possible D gene is TRBD1 (6 bases). The V gene lost 6 bases and the J gene lost 0 bases, with 17 bases spanning the gap. The CDR3 contains 16 residues. The V gene's germline CDR1 is KGHSH and CDR2 LQKENI. CDR3 region: CASSRSTGTLNTEAFF. CDR3 sequence (DNA): TGTGCCAGCTCTCGTTCTACCGGGACACTGAACACTGAAGCTTTCTTT. The whole variable domain, remainder taken from reference TRBV18 and TRBJ1-1, is NAGVMQNPRHLVRRRGQEARLRCSPMKGHSHVYWYRQLPEEGLKFMVYLQKENIIDESGMPKERFSAEFPKEGPSILRIQQVVRGDSAAYFCASSRSTGTLNTEAFFGQGTRLTVV.

The chain employs TRBV12-5 and TRBJ2-1; D unclear. The CDR3 covers 14 residues. The germline gives CDR1 LGHNT, CDR2 FRNRAP. V gave up 6 bases and J gave up 3 bases, with 12 bases separating them. The CDR3 coding sequence is TGTGCTAGTGGCCTAGGAATTAACTACAATGAGCAGTTCTTC. Translation gives CASGLGINYNEQFF.

The chain employs TRBV10-1 and TRBJ2-1; 11 positions match TRBD2. Germline assignment: CDR1 WNHNN and CDR2 SYGVQD (reference sequence). V lost 10 bases and J lost 10; bases outside the gene matches: 9. The CDR3 spans 13 residues. The CDR3 DNA reads as TGCGCCACCGGGACTAGCGGATCCCGGGAGCAGTTCTTC. Its protein product is CATGTSGSREQFF.

The genes are TRBV13 and TRBJ2-5; 8 positions match TRBD1. CDR1 PRHDT and CDR2 FYEKMQ come from the germline V gene (reference sequence). CDR3 length: 15 amino acids. The V gene end was trimmed by 4 bases and the J gene end by 3 bases; junction bases not matched to a gene: 7. The CDR3 sequence is CASSSRTGMKETQYF. The CDR3, as DNA: TGTGCCAGCAGCTCTAGGACAGGGATGAAAGAGACCCAGTACTTC.

V gene TRBV11-3 combines with J gene TRBJ2-1; D might be TRBD2 (6 bases). Germline V gene data show CDR1 as SGHNT and CDR2 as YENEEA. The CDR3 totals 15 residues. Trimming stripped 5 bases from V and 4 bases from J, with 15 bases between. The CDR3 nucleotides are TGTGCCAGCAGCCTAAGGACTACGGGGTACAATGAGCAGTTCTTC. This encodes CASSLRTTGYNEQFF.